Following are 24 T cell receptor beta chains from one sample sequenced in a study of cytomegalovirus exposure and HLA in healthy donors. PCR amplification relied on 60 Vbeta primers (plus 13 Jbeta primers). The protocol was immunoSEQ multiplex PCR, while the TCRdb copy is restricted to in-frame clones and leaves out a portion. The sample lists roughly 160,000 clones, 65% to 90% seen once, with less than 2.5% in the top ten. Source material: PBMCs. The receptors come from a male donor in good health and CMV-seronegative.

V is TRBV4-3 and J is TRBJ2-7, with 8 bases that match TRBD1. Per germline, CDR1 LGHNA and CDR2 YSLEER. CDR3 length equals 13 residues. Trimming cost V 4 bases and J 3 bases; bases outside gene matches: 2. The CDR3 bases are TGCGCCAGCAGCCTCGGACAGGGCTACGAGCAGTACTTC. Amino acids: CASSLGQGYEQYF.

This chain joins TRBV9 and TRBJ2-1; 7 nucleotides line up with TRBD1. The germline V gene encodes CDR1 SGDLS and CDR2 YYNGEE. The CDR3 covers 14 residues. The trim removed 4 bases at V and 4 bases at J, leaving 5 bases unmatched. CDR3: CASSHGQEYNEQFF. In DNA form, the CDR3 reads TGTGCCAGCAGCCACGGACAGGAATACAATGAGCAGTTCTTC. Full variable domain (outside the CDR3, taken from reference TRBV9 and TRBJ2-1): DSGVTQTPKHLITATGQRVTLRCSPRSGDLSVYWYQQSLDQGLQFLIQYYNGEERAKGNILERFSAQQFPDLHSELNLSSLELGDSALYFCASSHGQEYNEQFFGPGTRLTVL.

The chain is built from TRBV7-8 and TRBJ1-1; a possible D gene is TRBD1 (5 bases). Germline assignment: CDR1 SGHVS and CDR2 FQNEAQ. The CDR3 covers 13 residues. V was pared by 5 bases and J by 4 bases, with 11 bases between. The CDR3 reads CASSAGRLTEAFF. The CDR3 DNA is TGTGCCAGCAGCGCGGGACGGCTCACTGAAGCTTTCTTT. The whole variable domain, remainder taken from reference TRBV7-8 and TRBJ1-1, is GAGVSQSPRYKVAKRGQDVALRCDPISGHVSLFWYQQALGQGPEFLTYFQNEAQLDKSGLPSDRFFAERPEGSVSTLKIQRTQQEDSAVYLCASSAGRLTEAFFGQGTRLTVV.

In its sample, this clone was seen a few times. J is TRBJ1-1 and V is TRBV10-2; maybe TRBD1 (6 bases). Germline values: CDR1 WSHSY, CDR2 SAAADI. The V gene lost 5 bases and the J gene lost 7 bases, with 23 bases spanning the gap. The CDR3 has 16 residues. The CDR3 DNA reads TGCGCCAGCAGTCTCCAAGGGAACGTAGGGGGGGGTGAAGCTTTCTTT. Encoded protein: CASSLQGNVGGGEAFF.

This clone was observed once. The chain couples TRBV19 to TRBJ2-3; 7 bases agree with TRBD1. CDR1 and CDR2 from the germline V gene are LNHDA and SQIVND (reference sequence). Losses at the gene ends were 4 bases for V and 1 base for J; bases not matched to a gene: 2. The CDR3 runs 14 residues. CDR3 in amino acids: CASSTTGGTDTQYF. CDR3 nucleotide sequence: TGTGCCAGTAGTACCACAGGGGGCACAGATACGCAGTATTTT.

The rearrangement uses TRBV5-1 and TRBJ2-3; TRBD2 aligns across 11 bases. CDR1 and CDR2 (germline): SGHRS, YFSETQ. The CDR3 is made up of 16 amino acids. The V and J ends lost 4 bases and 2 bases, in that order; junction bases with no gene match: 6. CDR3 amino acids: CASSPLAGGNTDTQYF. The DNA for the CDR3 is TGCGCCAGCAGCCCCTTAGCGGGGGGGAACACAGATACGCAGTATTTT.

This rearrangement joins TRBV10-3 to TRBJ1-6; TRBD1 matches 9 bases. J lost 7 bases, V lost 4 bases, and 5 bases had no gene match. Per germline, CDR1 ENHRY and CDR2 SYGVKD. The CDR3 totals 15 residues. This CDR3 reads CAISVGTGLNSPLHF. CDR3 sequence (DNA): TGTGCCATCAGTGTGGGGACAGGGTTGAATTCACCCCTCCACTTT.

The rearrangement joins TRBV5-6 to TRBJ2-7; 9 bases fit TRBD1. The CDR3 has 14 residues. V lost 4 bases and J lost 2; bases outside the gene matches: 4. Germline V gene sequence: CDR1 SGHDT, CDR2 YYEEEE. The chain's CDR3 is CASSPRDRAYEQYF. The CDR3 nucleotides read TGTGCCAGCAGCCCCCGGGACAGGGCCTACGAGCAGTACTTC.

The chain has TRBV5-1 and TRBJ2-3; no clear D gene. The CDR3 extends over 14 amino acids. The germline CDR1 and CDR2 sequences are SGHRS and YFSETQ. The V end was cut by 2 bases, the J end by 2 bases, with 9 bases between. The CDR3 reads CASSFRLFTDTQYF. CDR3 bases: TGCGCCAGCAGCTTCAGGCTCTTCACAGATACGCAGTATTTT. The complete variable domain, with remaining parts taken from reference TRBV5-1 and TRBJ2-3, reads KAGVTQTPRYLIKTRGQQVTLSCSPISGHRSVSWYQQTPGQGLQFLFEYFSETQRNKGNFPGRFSGRQFSNSRSEMNVSTLELGDSALYLCASSFRLFTDTQYFGPGTRLTVL.

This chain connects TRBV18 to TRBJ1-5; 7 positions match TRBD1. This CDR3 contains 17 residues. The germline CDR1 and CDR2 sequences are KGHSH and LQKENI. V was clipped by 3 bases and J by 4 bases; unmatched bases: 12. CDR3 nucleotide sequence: TGTGCCAGCTCACCGCAATCGGGACAGACATTAAATCAGCCCCAGCATTTT. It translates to CASSPQSGQTLNQPQHF.

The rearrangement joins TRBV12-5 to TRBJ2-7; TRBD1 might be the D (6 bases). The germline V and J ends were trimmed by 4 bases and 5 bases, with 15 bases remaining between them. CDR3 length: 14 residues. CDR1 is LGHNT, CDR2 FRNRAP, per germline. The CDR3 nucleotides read TGTGCTAGTGGTTCGAGACAGGCAGGACACGAGCAGTACTTC. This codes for CASGSRQAGHEQYF.

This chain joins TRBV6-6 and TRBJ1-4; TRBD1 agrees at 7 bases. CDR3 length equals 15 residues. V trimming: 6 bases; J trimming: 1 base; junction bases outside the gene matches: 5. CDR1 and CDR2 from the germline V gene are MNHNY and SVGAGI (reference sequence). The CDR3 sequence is CASSPDRVTNEKLFF. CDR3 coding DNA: TGTGCCAGCAGCCCCGACAGGGTAACTAATGAAAAACTGTTTTTT.

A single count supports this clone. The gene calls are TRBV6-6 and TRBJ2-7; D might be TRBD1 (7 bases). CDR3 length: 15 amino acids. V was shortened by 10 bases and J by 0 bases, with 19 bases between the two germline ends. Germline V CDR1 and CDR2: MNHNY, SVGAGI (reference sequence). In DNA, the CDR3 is TGTGCCACCAAGGGGAGGACAGGATACTCCTACGAGCAGTACTTC. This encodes CATKGRTGYSYEQYF.

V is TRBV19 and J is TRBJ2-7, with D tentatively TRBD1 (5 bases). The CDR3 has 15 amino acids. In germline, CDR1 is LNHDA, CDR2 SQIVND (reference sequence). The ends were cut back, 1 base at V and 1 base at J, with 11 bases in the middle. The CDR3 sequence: CASSIAPDTSYEQYF. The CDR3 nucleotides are TGTGCCAGTAGTATAGCCCCGGACACGTCCTACGAGCAGTACTTC.

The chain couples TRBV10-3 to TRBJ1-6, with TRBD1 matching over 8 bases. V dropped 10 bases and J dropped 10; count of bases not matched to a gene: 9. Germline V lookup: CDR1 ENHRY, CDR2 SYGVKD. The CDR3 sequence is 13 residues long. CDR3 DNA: TGTGCCACCCTCCCGGACAGGGTCTCACCCCTCCACTTT. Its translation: CATLPDRVSPLHF.

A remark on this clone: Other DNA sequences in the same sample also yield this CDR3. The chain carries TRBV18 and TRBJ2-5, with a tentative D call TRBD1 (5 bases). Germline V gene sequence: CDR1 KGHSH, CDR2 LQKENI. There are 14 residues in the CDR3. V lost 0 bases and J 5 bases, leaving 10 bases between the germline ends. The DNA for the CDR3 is TGTGCCAGCTCACCACCTGGGGCGCGGGAGACCCAGTACTTC. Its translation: CASSPPGARETQYF.

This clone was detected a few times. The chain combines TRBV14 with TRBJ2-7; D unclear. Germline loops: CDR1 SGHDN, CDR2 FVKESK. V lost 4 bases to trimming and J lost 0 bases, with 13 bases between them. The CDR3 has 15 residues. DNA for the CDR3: TGTGCCAGCAGCCCCACTCGATCCTTCTCCTACGAGCAGTACTTC. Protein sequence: CASSPTRSFSYEQYF.

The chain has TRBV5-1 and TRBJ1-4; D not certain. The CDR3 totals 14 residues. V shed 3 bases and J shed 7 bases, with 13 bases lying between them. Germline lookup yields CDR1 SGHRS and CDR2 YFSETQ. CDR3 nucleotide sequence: TGCGCCAGCAGCTCGGTCCAGGCCAGTGAAAAACTGTTTTTT. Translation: CASSSVQASEKLFF.

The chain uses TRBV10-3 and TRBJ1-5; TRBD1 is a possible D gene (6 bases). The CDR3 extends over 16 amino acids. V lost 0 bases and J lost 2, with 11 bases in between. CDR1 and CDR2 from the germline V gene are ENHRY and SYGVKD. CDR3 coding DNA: TGTGCCATCAGTGAGTCGACAGGTAAAGGCAATCAGCCCCAGCATTTT. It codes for CAISESTGKGNQPQHF.

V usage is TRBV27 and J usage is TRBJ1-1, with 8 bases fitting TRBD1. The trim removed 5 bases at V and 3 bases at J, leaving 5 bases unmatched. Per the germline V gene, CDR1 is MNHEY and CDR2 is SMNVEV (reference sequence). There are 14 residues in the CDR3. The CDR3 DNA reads TGTGCCAGCAGTCTCGACAGGGGTTACACTGAAGCTTTCTTT. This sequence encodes CASSLDRGYTEAFF.

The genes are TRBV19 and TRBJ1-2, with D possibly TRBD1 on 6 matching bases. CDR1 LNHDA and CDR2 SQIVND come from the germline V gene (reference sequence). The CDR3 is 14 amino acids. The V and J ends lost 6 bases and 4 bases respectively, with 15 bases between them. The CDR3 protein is CASSRLQGPYGYTF. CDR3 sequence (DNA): TGTGCCAGTAGCCGACTACAGGGACCCTATGGCTACACCTTC. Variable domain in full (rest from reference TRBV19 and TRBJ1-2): DGGITQSPKYLFRKEGQNVTLSCEQNLNHDAMYWYRQDPGQGLRLIYYSQIVNDFQKGDIAEGYSVSREKKESFPLTVTSAQKNPTAFYLCASSRLQGPYGYTFGSGTRLTVV.

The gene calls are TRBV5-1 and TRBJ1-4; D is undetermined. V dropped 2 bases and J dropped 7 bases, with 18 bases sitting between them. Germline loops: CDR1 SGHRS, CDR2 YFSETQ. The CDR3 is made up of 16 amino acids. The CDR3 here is CASSLGRLPEFEKLFF. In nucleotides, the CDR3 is TGCGCCAGCAGCTTAGGCAGACTACCTGAATTTGAAAAACTGTTTTTT.

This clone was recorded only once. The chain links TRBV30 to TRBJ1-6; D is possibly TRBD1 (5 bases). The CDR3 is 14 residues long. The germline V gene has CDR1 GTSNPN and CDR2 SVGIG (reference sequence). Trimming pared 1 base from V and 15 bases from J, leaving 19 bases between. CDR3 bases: TGTGCCTGGAGTGGGGGGGGGAGGGGAGGTAACCTCCACTTT. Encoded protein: CAWSGGGRGGNLHF.

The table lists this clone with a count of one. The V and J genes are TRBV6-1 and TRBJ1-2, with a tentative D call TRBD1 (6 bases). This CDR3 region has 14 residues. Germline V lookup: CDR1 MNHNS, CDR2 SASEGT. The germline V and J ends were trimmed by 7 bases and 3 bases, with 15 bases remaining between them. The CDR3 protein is CASKGGLSDYGYTF. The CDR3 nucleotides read TGTGCCAGCAAGGGGGGGCTTAGCGACTATGGCTACACCTTC.